This T cell receptor beta chain was captured by sequencing in a study of T cell repertoires in cytomegalovirus infection. Overall study context: An indication of both CMV infection and matching HLA type came from public TCR beta signatures. General observations from the study: Totalled public TCR beta family frequency picked out people who carried CMV plus the relevant HLA. HLA-C-restricted CMV-specific TCR beta clonotypes were dominant in the ex vivo response.

V shed 3 bases, J shed 5 bases, and the junction held 7 bases outside the gene matches. CDR1 and CDR2 from the germline V gene are SGHNT and YYREEE (reference sequence). The CDR3 covers 14 residues. TCRdb independently ran MiXCR on the reads; one entry per CDR3 protein. The table records 400,000 to 550,000 distinct CDR3 sequences, 10% to 12% of them present only once. Comment on this clonotype: What it binds is not known.

Sequencing was carried out using PBMCs. The TCR was taken from a human donor in good health (CMV status not recorded). Some clones in this sample may be carry-over from other donors' samples. J is TRBJ2-5 and V is TRBV5-4; 7 bases are a match to TRBD1. CDR3 residues: CASSYYRGDETQYF. The CDR3 DNA reads as TGTGCCAGCAGCTACTACAGGGGAGACGAGACCCAGTACTTC.